This T cell receptor (beta chain) came from a study of T cells in localized non-small cell lung cancer. Trimming took 5 bases from V and 1 from J, leaving 14 bases between them. This CDR3 comprises 15 residues. CDR1 SNHLY and CDR2 FYNNEI come from the germline V gene. A note on this clone: Its target is not known.

Study-wide findings and caveats: The study linked higher blood T cell density to longer overall survival. Out of the top 100 tumor clones, a median around 57 were seen in adjacent lung.

Sequencing was performed with immunoSEQ multiplex PCR; in TCRdb, only in-frame clones are kept and a portion is missing. The data hold 75,000 to 85,000 clones, with more than 75% observed a single time. This material consisted of peripheral blood, taken before any cancer treatment. The receptor's source is a female donor at least 60 years old with stage I lung adenocarcinoma. V and J are TRBV2 and TRBJ1-1; D is ambiguous. This CDR3 is CASSPYPIANTEAFF. As DNA, the CDR3 is TGTGCCAGCAGTCCCTACCCTATTGCGAACACTGAAGCTTTCTTT.